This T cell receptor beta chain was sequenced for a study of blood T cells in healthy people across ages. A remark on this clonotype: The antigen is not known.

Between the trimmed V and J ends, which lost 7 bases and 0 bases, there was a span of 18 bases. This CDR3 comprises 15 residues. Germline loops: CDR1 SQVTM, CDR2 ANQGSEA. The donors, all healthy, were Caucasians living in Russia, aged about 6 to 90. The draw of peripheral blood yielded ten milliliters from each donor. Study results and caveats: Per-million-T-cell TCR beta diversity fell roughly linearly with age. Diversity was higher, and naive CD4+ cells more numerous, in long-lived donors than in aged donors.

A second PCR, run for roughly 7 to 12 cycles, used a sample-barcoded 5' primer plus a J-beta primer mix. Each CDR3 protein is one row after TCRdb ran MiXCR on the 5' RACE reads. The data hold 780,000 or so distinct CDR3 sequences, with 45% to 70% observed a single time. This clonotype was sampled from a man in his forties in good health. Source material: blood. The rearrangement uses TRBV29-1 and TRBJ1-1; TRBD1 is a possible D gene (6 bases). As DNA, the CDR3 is TGCAGCGCGAACACCCGGGGGCGTCTGAACACTGAAGCTTTCTTT. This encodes CSANTRGRLNTEAFF. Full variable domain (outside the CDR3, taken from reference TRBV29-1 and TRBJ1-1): SAVISQKPSRDICQRGTSLTIQCQVDSQVTMMFWYRQQPGQSLTLIATANQGSEATYESGFVIDKFPISRPNLTFSTLTVSNMSPEDSSIYLCSANTRGRLNTEAFFGQGTRLTVV.